This passage covers 10 T cell receptor beta chains from one sample sequenced in a study of blood T cell repertoires in COVID-19. Sequencing used immunoSEQ multiplex PCR; TCRdb keeps in-frame clones, though not all of them. The sample shows nearly 80,000 clones, roughly 90% of them seen only once. Sequenced material: peripheral blood. The receptors stem from a woman older than 75 with acute or convalescent COVID-19.

The chain uses TRBV5-5 and TRBJ2-2; perhaps TRBD1 as D (6 bases). The CDR3 covers 15 residues. CDR1 and CDR2 from the germline V gene are SGHKS and YYEKEE (reference sequence). Trimming took 4 bases from V and 0 from J, leaving 10 bases between them. This chain's CDR3 is CASSEGVANTGELFF. CDR3 in DNA: TGTGCCAGCAGCGAGGGGGTCGCGAACACCGGGGAGCTGTTTTTT. The full variable domain, in which reference TRBV5-5 and TRBJ2-2 provide the parts outside the CDR3, is DAGVTQSPTHLIKTRGQQVTLRCSPISGHKSVSWYQQVLGQGPQFIFQYYEKEERGRGNFPDRFSARQFPNYSSELNVNALLLGDSALYLCASSEGVANTGELFFGEGSRLTVL.

This chain joins TRBV27 and TRBJ1-4, with 7 bases aligning to TRBD1. The CDR3 has 15 residues. Per the germline V gene, CDR1 is MNHEY and CDR2 is SMNVEV (reference sequence). V trimming: 5 bases; J trimming: 6 bases; junction bases outside the gene matches: 9. CDR3 in amino acids: CASSPQTGRDEKLFF. The CDR3 DNA is TGTGCCAGCAGTCCCCAGACAGGGCGTGATGAAAAACTGTTTTTT.

V gene TRBV6-5 combines with J gene TRBJ1-5, with 7 bases identical to TRBD1. This CDR3 spans 15 amino acids. Germline assignment: CDR1 MNHEY and CDR2 SVGAGI. V dropped 6 bases and J dropped 6; count of bases not matched to a gene: 11. The DNA of the CDR3 is TGTGCCAGCAGCACCCATCAGGGGGGACGTCAGCCCCAGCATTTT. It translates to CASSTHQGGRQPQHF.

The chain combines TRBV2 with TRBJ1-5; D remains ambiguous. The CDR3 totals 14 residues. Trimming removed 7 bases at V and 7 bases at J, with 17 bases between. The germline V gene encodes CDR1 SNHLY and CDR2 FYNNEI. DNA for the CDR3: TGTGCCAGCACTTTGGTGGAGTCTCGACAGCCCCAGCATTTT. Protein product: CASTLVESRQPQHF.

The chain employs TRBV5-1 and TRBJ1-1; 7 bases are shared with TRBD1. The CDR3 length is 13 residues. Germline CDR1 is SGHRS and CDR2 is YFSETQ. After removal of 4 bases from V and 6 bases from J, the junction contained 6 bases not matched to a gene. In DNA, the CDR3 is TGCGCCAGCAGCACCTACCAGGGGGCTGAAGCTTTCTTT. This sequence encodes CASSTYQGAEAFF.

This rearrangement joins TRBV5-1 to TRBJ2-3, with 7 bases fitting TRBD1. V lost 4 bases and J lost 4; bases outside the gene matches: 3. The CDR3 totals 13 residues. Germline V gene sequence: CDR1 SGHRS, CDR2 YFSETQ. The CDR3, as DNA: TGCGCCAGCAGCCTCCAGGGGGCAGATACGCAGTATTTT. It yields the protein CASSLQGADTQYF. Together with reference TRBV5-1 and TRBJ2-3, the CDR3 gives the full variable domain: KAGVTQTPRYLIKTRGQQVTLSCSPISGHRSVSWYQQTPGQGLQFLFEYFSETQRNKGNFPGRFSGRQFSNSRSEMNVSTLELGDSALYLCASSLQGADTQYFGPGTRLTVL.

The gene calls are TRBV11-1 and TRBJ2-7, with D possibly being TRBD1 (6 bases). The V and J ends lost 5 bases and 3 bases respectively, with 14 bases between them. CDR1 SGHAT and CDR2 FQDESV come from the germline V gene (reference sequence). The CDR3 loop spans 14 amino acids. The CDR3 loop is CASSPITGLYEQYF. CDR3 sequence (DNA): TGTGCCAGCAGCCCGATTACAGGGCTCTACGAGCAGTACTTC.

This clone was detected only once. The V call is TRBV3-1 (or the pseudogene TRBV3-2), the J call TRBJ1-1; D is unclear. Trimming left V 0 bases short and J 5 bases short, with 13 bases between. Germline V gene sequence: CDR1 LGHDT, CDR2 YNNKEL (reference sequence). The CDR3 runs to 15 residues. The CDR3 protein is CASSQDRTRDTEAFF. DNA of the CDR3: TGTGCCAGCAGCCAAGACCGGACCCGGGATACTGAAGCTTTCTTT.

The rearrangement joins TRBV7-3 to TRBJ2-1, with 7 bases that match TRBD2. Germline trimming cut 1 base from V and 5 bases from J; bases unmatched to any gene: 5. CDR3 length: 15 amino acids. The germline V gene encodes CDR1 SGHTA and CDR2 FQGTGA. The CDR3 DNA is TGTGCCAGCAGCTTAAATGCGGGAGCTGACAATGAGCAGTTCTTC. Translation gives CASSLNAGADNEQFF.

The rearrangement joins TRBV6-1 to TRBJ1-2, with a tentative D call TRBD1 (5 bases). This CDR3 comprises 13 residues. Germline V CDR1 and CDR2: MNHNS, SASEGT. V was pared by 3 bases and J by 4 bases, with 9 bases between. The CDR3 here is CASSEVGPYGYTF. Written as DNA, the CDR3 is TGTGCCAGCAGTGAGGTGGGGCCCTATGGCTACACCTTC.